The next 12 T cell receptor beta chains were all read from a single sample in a study of T-cell reconstitution after alpha-beta-depleted transplantation in children. The TCRbeta library was prepared with unique molecular identifiers. TCRdb ran MiXCR on the PCR reads and lists one entry per CDR3 protein. The sample consists of about 640,000 distinct CDR3 sequences, around a sixth of them appearing once. Sequenced here: PBMCs from the stem cell graft donor, sampled from the stem cell graft. All receptors derive from a human donor who donated a stem cell graft to a child with acute myeloid leukemia.

Many counts were recorded for this clonotype. J is TRBJ1-1 and V is TRBV20-1; maybe TRBD1 (5 bases). Germline assignment: CDR1 DFQATT and CDR2 SNEGSKA (reference sequence). V was cut by 1 base and J by 11 bases, with 14 bases left in between. CDR3 length equals 12 residues. The CDR3 nucleotides read TGCAGTGCTAGAGGCGGGATAGGGGAGGCTTTCTTT. Amino acid sequence: CSARGGIGEAFF.

This clonotype came up a few times. The chain couples TRBV6-1 to TRBJ2-3; maybe TRBD2 (5 bases). Germline V CDR1 and CDR2: MNHNS, SASEGT. Trimming pared 6 bases from V and 6 bases from J, leaving 19 bases between. The CDR3 totals 15 residues. The CDR3 spells CASRSPGQRRDTQYF. As DNA, the CDR3 is TGTGCCAGCAGATCCCCCGGGCAGAGGAGGGATACGCAGTATTTT.

This clonotype was counted between two and nine times. This rearrangement joins TRBV7-2 to TRBJ2-7; 8 bases are shared with TRBD1. The CDR3 contains 16 residues. J was trimmed by 4 bases and V by 4 bases; bases with no gene match: 12. Per the germline V gene, CDR1 is SGHTA and CDR2 is FQGNSA. CDR3 nucleotides: TGTGCCAGCAGCTCAACCCGGGACAGGAAGGGTTACGAGCAGTACTTC. It encodes CASSSTRDRKGYEQYF.

To note about this clonotype: A single base separates this from a much larger clone, so it may be a read error. The V gene is TRBV29-1, the J gene TRBJ1-5; TRBD1 matches 9 bases. This CDR3 is 13 amino acids long. The junction had 7 bases not matched to a gene; V was cut back by 6 bases and J by 7 bases. CDR1 is SQVTM and CDR2 is ANQGSEA in the germline V gene. The CDR3 here is CSVRDRAGQPQHF. CDR3 sequence (DNA): TGCAGCGTCCGGGACAGGGCGGGACAGCCCCAGCATTTT. Using reference TRBV29-1 and TRBJ1-5 for the parts outside the CDR3, the full variable domain is SAVISQKPSRDICQRGTSLTIQCQVDSQVTMMFWYRQQPGQSLTLIATANQGSEATYESGFVIDKFPISRPNLTFSTLTVSNMSPEDSSIYLCSVRDRAGQPQHFGDGTRLSIL.

The rearrangement uses TRBV7-2 and TRBJ2-7; possibly TRBD1 for D (6 bases). The germline CDR1 and CDR2 sequences are SGHTA and FQGNSA. The ends were cut back, 3 bases at V and 7 bases at J, with 13 bases in the middle. This CDR3 is built from 13 residues. CDR3 sequence reads: CASSFGQLREQYF. The CDR3 coding sequence is TGTGCCAGCAGCTTCGGACAGTTACGGGAGCAGTACTTC.

Many counts were recorded for this clonotype. The CDR3 nucleotides read TGCAGCGTTGTTGGTGGGGGTGTAGCTGGGGCCAACGTCCTGACTTTC. The encoded protein is CSVVGGGVAGANVLTF. This chain uses TRBV29-1 with TRBJ2-6; either TRBD1 or TRBD2 may supply D (5 bases each). V was cut by 4 bases and J by 2 bases, with 15 bases left in between. This CDR3 has 16 residues. Germline V CDR1 and CDR2: SQVTM, ANQGSEA. The entire variable domain, with the rest obtained from reference TRBV29-1 and TRBJ2-6, is as follows: SAVISQKPSRDICQRGTSLTIQCQVDSQVTMMFWYRQQPGQSLTLIATANQGSEATYESGFVIDKFPISRPNLTFSTLTVSNMSPEDSSIYLCSVVGGGVAGANVLTFGAGSRLTVL.

This chain connects TRBV2 to TRBJ2-3; TRBD1 or TRBD2 may be the D gene (5 bases each). Germline V gives CDR1 SNHLY, CDR2 FYNNEI. The CDR3 has 15 amino acids. V shed 2 bases and J shed 1 base, with 10 bases lying between them. CDR3 amino acids: CASSERGYGTDTQYF. Written as DNA, the CDR3 is TGTGCCAGCAGTGAACGGGGCTACGGCACAGATACGCAGTATTTT.

This chain uses TRBV7-8 with TRBJ2-7; D may be TRBD2 (5 bases). Looked up from germline, CDR1 is SGHVS and CDR2 is FQNEAQ. V was pared by 2 bases and J by 4 bases, with 9 bases between. The CDR3 has 13 residues. The chain's CDR3 is CASSLKRQYEQYF. The DNA for the CDR3 is TGTGCCAGCAGCTTAAAGCGGCAATACGAGCAGTACTTC.

This clonotype was picked up a small number of times. V gene TRBV7-2 combines with J gene TRBJ2-3; D unresolved. The CDR3 totals 14 residues. CDR1 and CDR2 (germline): SGHTA, FQGNSA. The V and J ends lost 5 bases and 1 base respectively, with 10 bases between them. The CDR3 DNA follows: TGTGCCAGCAGCCCGACCCTGGGCACAGATACGCAGTATTTT. Encoded protein: CASSPTLGTDTQYF.

This clonotype was recorded many times. The rearrangement links TRBV6-1 to TRBJ1-5; no definite D call. V dropped 6 bases and J dropped 0 bases, with 21 bases sitting between them. The length of the CDR3 is 18 residues. Germline V lookup: CDR1 MNHNS, CDR2 SASEGT. CDR3 bases: TGTGCCAGCAGCCCTTTTTTTCTGAGGCTCTATAGCAATCAGCCCCAGCATTTT. Encoded protein: CASSPFFLRLYSNQPQHF.

Note on this clonotype: The junction differs from germline at one of its ends, possibly a read error. This rearrangement joins TRBV7-2 to TRBJ2-7; D is perhaps TRBD1 or TRBD2 (6 bases each). Germline-derived CDR1 and CDR2 are SGHTA and FQGNSA. CDR3 length equals 14 residues. CDR3 DNA sequence: TGTGCCAGCAGCCCCGTTTCGGGGGCCTACGACCAGTACTTC. It yields the protein CASSPVSGAYDQYF.

This clonotype was recorded a few times. This sequence joins TRBV5-1 and TRBJ2-7; perhaps TRBD1 as D (6 bases). The CDR3 has 14 residues. Between the trimmed V and J ends, which lost 6 bases and 2 bases, there was a span of 15 bases. The germline V gene encodes CDR1 SGHRS and CDR2 YFSETQ. CDR3 sequence (DNA): TGCGCCAGCACGGTTGGGGACACTCCCTACGAGCAGTACTTC. This encodes CASTVGDTPYEQYF.